A selection of T cell receptor beta chains follows, all from one sample in a study of T cell responses to AZD1222 COVID-19 vaccine. This table comes from immunoSEQ multiplex PCR, and its TCRdb copy is limited to in-frame clones, with some not included. Found here are approximately 100,000 clones, about nine tenths of them singletons; the top ten hold 1% to 1.5%. Here the sequenced sample was peripheral blood, taken on day 0 of AZD1222 vaccination. Source of these receptors: an adult in good health. CDR3s include the opening cysteine and the closing phenylalanine or tryptophan. The D gene is left open where the match is weak. Some rows have no size entry. The others give once, few or many, or a class for an expanded clone.

cdr3_nt	cdr3_aa	clone_size	v_call	j_call	d_call
TGTGCCAGCAGCCAAGATCGACAGGCCTCGAACACCGGGGAGCTGTTTTTT	CASSQDRQASNTGELFF	few	TRBV3-1/TRBV3-2	TRBJ2-2	.
TGTGCCAGCAGTGAAGGGTGGCTTAAGTACGAGACCCAGTACTTC	CASSEGWLKYETQYF	.	TRBV6-1	TRBJ2-5	.
TGCGCCAGCAGCCCTCCCGACAGGGGGAATAACTATGGCTACACCTTC	CASSPPDRGNNYGYTF	once	TRBV5-1	TRBJ1-2	TRBD1
TGCGCCAGCGGTCCAGGGGGCGACCCCGCCACTGAAGCTTTCTTT	CASGPGGDPATEAFF	.	TRBV5-1	TRBJ1-1	TRBD1
TGTGCCAGCAGCTCAACAGGAGACGTCACAGATACGCAGTATTTT	CASSSTGDVTDTQYF	.	TRBV5-6	TRBJ2-3	.
TGCGCCAGCACCCGAATACTTAGGGGTTTGAACACTGAAGCTTTCTTT	CASTRILRGLNTEAFF	.	TRBV10-1	TRBJ1-1	.
TGTGCCAGCAGCTGGGGAGCCTACGAGCAGTACTTC	CASSWGAYEQYF	.	TRBV5-7	TRBJ2-7	.
TGTGCCACCAGCAGAGATTATAGTTCAGCTCAAGAGACCCAGTACTTC	CATSRDYSSAQETQYF	once	TRBV15	TRBJ2-5	.
TGTGCCAGCAGCTTGAGGGGGGAGGACTACAATGAGCAGTTCTTC	CASSLRGEDYNEQFF	.	TRBV7-9	TRBJ2-1	.
TGTGCCACCAGTGAACCGGACAGGGGCCAGATAAATGAGCAGTTCTTC	CATSEPDRGQINEQFF	.	TRBV24-1	TRBJ2-1	TRBD1
TGTGCCAGCAGCTTAGTTACTAGCGGGGGGCCAGATACGCAGTATTTT	CASSLVTSGGPDTQYF	.	TRBV11-2	TRBJ2-3	TRBD2
TGTGCCAGCAGCCAAGTTGGCAGGGGAGATTCACCCCTCCACTTT	CASSQVGRGDSPLHF	.	TRBV4-2	TRBJ1-6	.
TGCGCCAGCAGCCATGCCTCCCGACAGGAGAGCTCCTATAATTCACCCCTCCACTTT	CASSHASRQESSYNSPLHF	.	TRBV4-1	TRBJ1-6	.
TGTGCCAGCAGCTTTATAGATACTCAGGGGGCGGAGGGCTACGAGCAGTACTTC	CASSFIDTQGAEGYEQYF	.	TRBV7-8	TRBJ2-7	TRBD1
TGTGCCAGCATGACGACGGACCCCCATCGGCCTTCACCCCTCCACTTT	CASMTTDPHRPSPLHF	few	TRBV11-3	TRBJ1-6	.
TGTGCCAGCAGTTTTCAGGGAGATTCACCCCTCCACTTT	CASSFQGDSPLHF	.	TRBV28	TRBJ1-6	.
TGTGCCAGTAGTGCGGACAGCCTGACCCATCAGCCCCAGCATTTT	CASSADSLTHQPQHF	.	TRBV19	TRBJ1-5	.
TGTGCCAGCAGCCTGGGACAGACTTATGGCTACACCTTC	CASSLGQTYGYTF	.	TRBV9	TRBJ1-2	TRBD1
TGTGCCGTTGGAGAGACTGGTCAGCCCCAGCATTTT	CAVGETGQPQHF	.	TRBV6-5	TRBJ1-5	.
TGCAGCGCTGAGCGGGGGCAAGAGACCCAGTACTTC	CSAERGQETQYF	.	TRBV29-1	TRBJ2-5	TRBD2
TGTGCCAGCAGTTACTCGACCTGGGGGCCTACTGAAGCTTTCTTT	CASSYSTWGPTEAFF	.	TRBV6-5	TRBJ1-1	.
TGCGCCAGCAGCCCGGGACTAGCGCGGGCAGATACGCAGTATTTT	CASSPGLARADTQYF	once	TRBV5-1	TRBJ2-3	TRBD2
TGTGCCAGCAGCTCCGGGACGAACACCGGGGAGCTGTTTTTT	CASSSGTNTGELFF	.	TRBV11-3	TRBJ2-2	.
TGTGCCATCAGTGAGCCTTACAGGGGGCCGAGCTATGGCTACACCTTC	CAISEPYRGPSYGYTF	.	TRBV10-3	TRBJ1-2	TRBD1
TGTGCCAGCAGTGGACAGGGAGGAGAAAAACTGTTTTTT	CASSGQGGEKLFF	few	TRBV28	TRBJ1-4	TRBD1
TGTGCCAGCAGCTTGGCGGGGATAGCGCGCTATGGCTACACCTTC	CASSLAGIARYGYTF	.	TRBV5-6	TRBJ1-2	.
TGTGCCACCAGCAGAGGAGATCAGCCCCAGCATTTT	CATSRGDQPQHF	.	TRBV15	TRBJ1-5	.
TGTGCCAGCAGCTTGGACGACAGGGAATTGAACACCGGGGAGCTGTTTTTT	CASSLDDRELNTGELFF	.	TRBV7-9	TRBJ2-2	TRBD1
TGTGCCAGCAGCCTCTATACGAACGGGATACGTCAGCCCCAGCATTTT	CASSLYTNGIRQPQHF	.	TRBV14	TRBJ1-5	.
TGTGCCAGCAGCTTACAGGGAGAGTACGAGCAGTACTTC	CASSLQGEYEQYF	.	TRBV5-5	TRBJ2-7	.
TGTGCCAGCAGCTCGGGGACAGGGGGCCACACTGAAGCTTTCTTT	CASSSGTGGHTEAFF	.	TRBV11-2	TRBJ1-1	TRBD1
TGTGCCAGCAGCGTAGGGGCGGGGAGCTCCTACAATGAGCAGTTCTTC	CASSVGAGSSYNEQFF	.	TRBV9	TRBJ2-1	.
TGTGCCAGCAGCCCCAGGGGGAGCAATCAGCCCCAGCATTTT	CASSPRGSNQPQHF	once	TRBV7-9	TRBJ1-5	TRBD1
TGCGCCAGCACCGAGTTTGGGACAGATTTACAAGAGACCCAGTACTTC	CASTEFGTDLQETQYF	.	TRBV5-1	TRBJ2-5	TRBD1
TGTGCCAGCAGCTCCGACAGATACGAAAAACTGTTTTTT	CASSSDRYEKLFF	.	TRBV28	TRBJ1-4	.
TGTGCCAGCAGCTTAGTAAGGGACAGACCTGAAGCTTTCTTT	CASSLVRDRPEAFF	.	TRBV7-9	TRBJ1-1	TRBD1
TGTGCCAGCAGTGACCCGGCGGGGGGGGGCTCCTACAATGAGCAGTTCTTC	CASSDPAGGGSYNEQFF	.	TRBV6-1	TRBJ2-1	TRBD2
TGTGCCAGCAGTTACGTCGGGGTAACCTACGAGCAGTACTTC	CASSYVGVTYEQYF	.	TRBV6-5	TRBJ2-7	.
TGCGCCAGCAGTAGGGACGGTACAGATACGCAGTATTTT	CASSRDGTDTQYF	.	TRBV10-1	TRBJ2-3	.
TGTGCCAGCTCACCACCGAGCGGGGACCTCTACAATGAGCAGTTCTTC	CASSPPSGDLYNEQFF	.	TRBV18	TRBJ2-1	TRBD2
TGTGCCAGCAGCACCGGACGGATTCAGCCCCAGCATTTT	CASSTGRIQPQHF	.	TRBV7-2	TRBJ1-5	.
TGTGCCAGCAGCCCAGGCGGGACCGATAATTCACCCCTCCACTTT	CASSPGGTDNSPLHF	.	TRBV28	TRBJ1-6	.
TGTGCCAGCAGAGAACTAAGCTATGGCTACACCTTC	CASRELSYGYTF	.	TRBV28	TRBJ1-2	.
TGCGCCAGCAGCTCGACAGGGCTTAATTCACCCCTCCACTTT	CASSSTGLNSPLHF	.	TRBV5-1	TRBJ1-6	TRBD1
TGTGCCAGCAGTCCCCGGGGTCAGGGGTCCTACGAGCAGTACTTC	CASSPRGQGSYEQYF	.	TRBV27	TRBJ2-7	.
TGTGCCAGCAGTTTAGCCAGGACATACTATGGCTACACCTTC	CASSLARTYYGYTF	.	TRBV28	TRBJ1-2	.